Below, 21 T cell receptor beta chains from the same sample are listed, as sequenced in a study of blood T cell repertoires in COVID-19. Sequencing used immunoSEQ multiplex PCR; TCRdb keeps in-frame clones, though not all of them. This sample has some 200,000 clones, with about 88% found just once. The sample comprised peripheral blood. These receptors came from a man in his forties or fifties with active or convalescent COVID-19.

This clone was seen at least ten times. The chain combines TRBV6-2 or TRBV6-3 with TRBJ1-1; D may be TRBD1 (5 bases). The V and J ends lost 3 bases and 4 bases respectively, with 12 bases between them. The CDR3 loop spans 14 amino acids. Looked up from germline, CDR1 is MNHEY and CDR2 is SVGEGT. In DNA form, the CDR3 reads TGTGCCAGCAGTTATGCGGGGCCGGGCACTGAAGCTTTCTTT. This codes for CASSYAGPGTEAFF.

The genes are TRBV24-1 and TRBJ2-1, with TRBD2 matching 8 bases. Germline V gene data show CDR1 as KGHDR and CDR2 as SFDVKD. The CDR3 is made up of 15 amino acids. The ends lost 11 bases at V and 0 bases at J; junction bases unmatched: 8. The CDR3, as DNA: TGTGCCATCGGGGCGAGCGGGGGCTCCTACAATGAGCAGTTCTTC. Translation: CAIGASGGSYNEQFF.

The chain has TRBV20-1 and TRBJ2-7, with a possible D match to TRBD1 (5 bases). V lost 3 bases to trimming and J lost 6 bases, with 15 bases between them. CDR3 size: 13 residues. CDR1 is DFQATT and CDR2 is SNEGSKA in the germline V gene (reference sequence). The CDR3: CSASKGVGGEQYF. For the CDR3, the DNA is TGCAGTGCTAGTAAAGGGGTCGGCGGCGAGCAGTACTTC.

The chain uses TRBV2 and TRBJ1-1; TRBD1 matches at 9 bases. The length of the CDR3 is 18 residues. V lost 4 bases to trimming and J lost 1 base; unmatched junction nucleotides: 13. The germline CDR1 and CDR2 sequences are SNHLY and FYNNEI. CDR3 DNA sequence: TGTGCCAGCAGTGCTTTGGGGCTACTGGGACAGGGGAACACTGAAGCTTTCTTT. Amino acids: CASSALGLLGQGNTEAFF.

The chain uses TRBV19 and TRBJ1-4; weak D call: TRBD1 (5 bases). The ends were cut back, 6 bases at V and 8 bases at J, with 10 bases in the middle. The CDR3 has 12 residues. The germline CDR1 and CDR2 sequences are LNHDA and SQIVND (reference sequence). CDR3 loop: CASSFDREKLFF. CDR3 bases: TGTGCCAGTAGCTTCGACAGAGAAAAACTGTTTTTT.

The chain is built from TRBV7-8 and TRBJ1-1; TRBD1 is a possible D gene (6 bases). This CDR3 is built from 16 residues. Germline V lookup: CDR1 SGHVS, CDR2 FQNEAQ. V lost 5 bases to trimming and J lost 0 bases, with 16 bases between them. CDR3 nucleotide sequence: TGTGCCAGCAGCCGAAATCAGAGGGACATGAACACTGAAGCTTTCTTT. This codes for CASSRNQRDMNTEAFF.

V is TRBV23-1 and J is TRBJ2-6; the D gene is possibly TRBD1 (5 bases). TRBV23-1 carries the ORF label, with uncertain function. Trimming left V 6 bases short and J 4 bases short, with 10 bases between. This CDR3 region has 14 residues. The CDR3, as DNA: TGCGCCAGCAGCCAGGGAAGGGGGGCCAACGTCCTGACTTTC. Its protein product is CASSQGRGANVLTF.

The gene calls are TRBV12-5 and TRBJ2-7; maybe TRBD2 (7 bases). Germline values: CDR1 LGHNT, CDR2 FRNRAP. The CDR3 contains 14 residues. The V and J ends lost 8 bases and 2 bases respectively, with 16 bases between them. CDR3 in DNA: TGTGCTAGTACCTGGGGGGGCTCAACCTACGAGCAGTACTTC. Encoded protein: CASTWGGSTYEQYF.

This clone was found a few times. The chain has TRBV5-1 and TRBJ1-6; perhaps TRBD1 as D (5 bases). Trimming took 3 bases from V and 9 from J, leaving 13 bases between them. The CDR3 is 14 amino acids. CDR1 is SGHRS, CDR2 YFSETQ, per germline. CDR3 bases: TGCGCCAGCAGCTCACAAGGGGATGGTTCACCCCTCCACTTT. Translating it yields CASSSQGDGSPLHF.

The V gene is TRBV4-2, the J gene TRBJ1-1; D is possibly TRBD1 (5 bases). This CDR3 is 17 amino acids long. In germline, CDR1 is LGHNA, CDR2 YNFKEQ. V lost 0 bases to trimming and J lost 0 bases, with 14 bases between them. The CDR3 protein is CASSQDRLQGLNTEAFF. The CDR3 nucleotides are TGTGCCAGCAGCCAAGATCGTTTGCAGGGATTGAACACTGAAGCTTTCTTT.

This clone was counted only a few times. The CDR3 nucleotides are TGTGCCAGCAGCCAATCCCGGGAGTATCTCAATGAGCAGTTCTTC. As protein: CASSQSREYLNEQFF. V gene TRBV14 combines with J gene TRBJ2-1, with D possibly TRBD2 on 6 matching bases. CDR3 length: 15 residues. V shed 2 bases and J shed 6 bases, with 14 bases lying between them. Germline CDR1 SGHDN, CDR2 FVKESK.

This clone was seen only once. This chain joins TRBV7-2 and TRBJ1-2; D is perhaps TRBD1 (5 bases). There are 15 residues in the CDR3. The ends were cut back, 5 bases at V and 4 bases at J, with 17 bases in the middle. Germline V gives CDR1 SGHTA, CDR2 FQGNSA. DNA of the CDR3: TGTGCCAGCAGCCCCGGGGGGGGGATAGGCTATGGCTACACCTTC. Protein: CASSPGGGIGYGYTF.

The CDR3 coding sequence is TGTGCCAGCAGCTTAAACACGGGCTCCTACAATGAGCAGTTCTTC. Its translation: CASSLNTGSYNEQFF. The chain joins TRBV7-3 to TRBJ2-1; no firm D call. This CDR3 region has 15 residues. Per germline, CDR1 SGHTA and CDR2 FQGTGA. The V gene lost 1 base and the J gene lost 0 bases, with 7 bases spanning the gap. Filled out from reference TRBV7-3 and TRBJ2-1, the complete variable domain reads GAGVSQTPSNKVTEKGKYVELRCDPISGHTALYWYRQSLGQGPEFLIYFQGTGAADDSGLPNDRFFAVRPEGSVSTLKIQRTERGDSAVYLCASSLNTGSYNEQFFGPGTRLTVL.

The chain employs TRBV10-3 and TRBJ2-5; 7 bases map to TRBD1. Trimming took 10 bases from V and 1 from J; bases not matched to a gene: 9. Germline values: CDR1 ENHRY, CDR2 SYGVKD. The CDR3 consists of 14 residues. CDR3 in DNA: TGTGCCACCAGGACGGGGACAGTCCAAGAGACCCAGTACTTC. It is translated as CATRTGTVQETQYF.

This chain links TRBV28 with TRBJ1-4, with no clear D. Trimming left V 3 bases short and J 7 bases short, with 9 bases between. Germline CDR1 is MDHEN and CDR2 is SYDVKM. The length of the CDR3 is 13 residues. The CDR3 bases are TGTGCCAGCAGTTTGATAGACACTGAAAAACTGTTTTTT. Protein sequence: CASSLIDTEKLFF.

The chain links TRBV7-9 to TRBJ2-1, with 11 bases lining up with TRBD2. The trim removed 1 base at V and 7 bases at J, leaving 9 bases unmatched. The CDR3 extends over 17 amino acids. Germline V gives CDR1 SEHNR, CDR2 FQNEAQ (reference sequence). CDR3 loop: CASSLGLAGSFGNEQFF. In DNA, the CDR3 is TGTGCCAGCAGCTTAGGACTAGCGGGGAGCTTCGGGAATGAGCAGTTCTTC.

This sequence joins TRBV6-5 and TRBJ2-7, with D possibly being TRBD1 (6 bases). Trimming took off 8 bases at V and 2 bases at J, with 16 bases between the two ends. The germline CDR1 and CDR2 sequences are MNHEY and SVGAGI. The CDR3 length is 14 residues. CDR3 region: CASSGDSRTYEQYF. In nucleotides, the CDR3 is TGTGCCAGCTCAGGGGATAGCCGGACCTACGAGCAGTACTTC.

The J gene is TRBJ1-1, the V gene TRBV28, with 9 bases identical to TRBD1. This CDR3 region has 17 residues. The germline V gene encodes CDR1 MDHEN and CDR2 SYDVKM. The junction had 16 bases not matched to a gene; V was cut back by 6 bases and J by 5 bases. CDR3 DNA sequence: TGTGCCAGCAGATCGCCCTCGCCCGGGACAGGGTTGACTGAAGCTTTCTTT. Amino acid sequence: CASRSPSPGTGLTEAFF.

V and J are TRBV25-1 and TRBJ1-6; 7 nucleotides line up with TRBD1. CDR1 and CDR2 (germline): MGHDK, SYGVNS. V dropped 5 bases and J dropped 4; count of bases not matched to a gene: 2. The CDR3 covers 14 residues. CDR3 nucleotides: TGTGCCAGCAGTCAGACAGGGTATAATTCACCCCTCCACTTT. Its protein product is CASSQTGYNSPLHF.

The V gene is TRBV11-3, the J gene TRBJ2-1; 7 bases are a match to TRBD1. The trim removed 1 base at V and 6 bases at J, leaving 6 bases unmatched. Germline CDR1 and CDR2: SGHNT and YENEEA. This CDR3 has 15 amino acids. This chain's CDR3 is CASSLGGQVVNEQFF. The CDR3 DNA is TGTGCCAGCAGCTTAGGCGGACAGGTCGTCAATGAGCAGTTCTTC.

The rearrangement uses TRBV30 and TRBJ2-5; no clear D gene. The CDR3 length is 13 residues. Trimming cost V 2 bases and J 1 base, with 8 bases left between them. Germline CDR1 reads GTSNPN; CDR2 reads SVGIG (reference sequence). CDR3 bases: TGTGCCTGGAGTTTAGCCTTCCAAGAGACCCAGTACTTC. Translation: CAWSLAFQETQYF.